Presented here are 10 T cell receptor beta chains from one specimen sequenced in a study of Ad26.COV2.S vaccination and SARS-CoV-2 variants. The treatment is: roughly 18 received Ad26.COV2.S at low or high dose, single or two shots; 5 received placebo; per-sample allocation not given. Collection of samples fell on day 63 after the first vaccine or placebo injection. Clones were sequenced by immunoSEQ multiplex PCR, and TCRdb holds only the in-frame ones, with some missing. Of hundreds of thousands of clones listed, around 90% were seen once; the top ten hold roughly an eighth. The source was peripheral blood, collected in a trial of Ad26.COV2.S vaccine versus placebo. The receptor set was obtained from a person aged 18-60 years who received the Ad26.COV2.S COVID-19 vaccine or a placebo.

The chain couples TRBV4-3 to TRBJ1-5; D gene ambiguous. Germline CDR1 reads LGHNA; CDR2 reads YSLEER. This CDR3 region has 15 residues. V was cut by 0 bases and J by 5 bases, with 11 bases left in between. This CDR3 is CASSQEWQPDQPQHF. CDR3 bases: TGCGCCAGCAGCCAAGAGTGGCAGCCAGATCAGCCCCAGCATTTT.

This clone was recorded only once. DNA for the CDR3: TGCAGCGGCTGGGGACGGGACAGACATTTAGGTAGCAATCAGCCCCAGCATTTT. Amino acid sequence: CSGWGRDRHLGSNQPQHF. The gene calls are TRBV29-1 and TRBJ1-5, with 7 bases matching TRBD1. The CDR3 consists of 18 residues. Germline V gene sequence: CDR1 SQVTM, CDR2 ANQGSEA. V shed 7 bases, J shed 0 bases, and the junction held 18 bases outside the gene matches. The complete variable domain, with remaining parts taken from reference TRBV29-1 and TRBJ1-5, reads SAVISQKPSRDICQRGTSLTIQCQVDSQVTMMFWYRQQPGQSLTLIATANQGSEATYESGFVIDKFPISRPNLTFSTLTVSNMSPEDSSIYLCSGWGRDRHLGSNQPQHFGDGTRLSIL.

The rearrangement links TRBV28 to TRBJ1-1; D ambiguous. This CDR3 is 14 amino acids long. Germline CDR1 is MDHEN and CDR2 is SYDVKM. Trimming took 5 bases from V and 5 from J, leaving 15 bases between them. The CDR3 DNA is TGTGCCAGCAGTCTAGGGTCGGGGAGGACTGAAGCTTTCTTT. Protein sequence: CASSLGSGRTEAFF. Full variable domain (outside the CDR3, taken from reference TRBV28 and TRBJ1-1): DVKVTQSSRYLVKRTGEKVFLECVQDMDHENMFWYRQDPGLGLRLIYFSYDVKMKEKGDIPEGYSVSREKKERFSLILESASTNQTSMYLCASSLGSGRTEAFFGQGTRLTVV.

This chain joins TRBV29-1 and TRBJ1-1, with a weak D call TRBD1 (5 bases). Germline CDR1 reads SQVTM; CDR2 reads ANQGSEA. Deletions cut 3 bases from V and 8 bases from J, with 13 bases between. The CDR3 extends over 12 amino acids. CDR3 sequence: CSVEINRDEAFF. The CDR3, as DNA: TGCAGCGTTGAGATTAACCGGGACGAAGCTTTCTTT.

A single count supports this clone. V gene TRBV11-2 combines with J gene TRBJ2-2; TRBD2 might be the D (6 bases). This CDR3 contains 12 residues. V was pared by 5 bases and J by 7 bases, with 8 bases between. Per germline, CDR1 SGHAT and CDR2 FQNNGV. As DNA, the CDR3 is TGTGCCAGCAGCCCGGGGGTCGGGGAGCTGTTTTTT. It encodes CASSPGVGELFF.

This clone was seen once. This sequence joins TRBV4-1 and TRBJ1-1, with 9 bases lining up with TRBD1. The CDR3 runs 15 residues. The V gene's germline CDR1 is MGHRA and CDR2 YSYEKL. V was clipped by 1 base and J by 4 bases; unmatched bases: 4. The CDR3 sequence is CASSQGDRAGTEAFF. DNA of the CDR3: TGCGCCAGCAGCCAAGGGGACAGGGCTGGCACTGAAGCTTTCTTT.

This clone was detected only once. V usage is TRBV7-8 and J usage is TRBJ1-1, with D possibly TRBD1 on 5 matching bases. Germline values: CDR1 SGHVS, CDR2 FQNEAQ. CDR3 length: 16 amino acids. The V end was cut by 3 bases, the J end by 0 bases, with 14 bases between. CDR3 in amino acids: CASSLRRQTMNTEAFF. DNA of the CDR3: TGTGCCAGCAGCTTGAGGAGACAGACCATGAACACTGAAGCTTTCTTT.

The rearrangement links TRBV6-2 or TRBV6-3 to TRBJ2-7; 9 bases match TRBD2. V lost 6 bases to trimming and J lost 1 base; unmatched junction nucleotides: 10. The CDR3 is 16 residues long. CDR1 is MNHEY, CDR2 SVGEGT, per germline. The CDR3 loop is CASSHTRLAGSYEQYF. The CDR3 region has the DNA TGTGCCAGCAGCCACACGAGGCTAGCGGGATCCTACGAGCAGTACTTC.

The genes are TRBV5-6 and TRBJ2-7; 14 bases are a match to TRBD2. The J segment lost 6 bases and the V segment lost 2 bases, leaving 7 bases of the junction unmatched. This CDR3 region has 16 residues. Germline CDR1 is SGHDT and CDR2 is YYEEEE. CDR3 protein: CASSFRGTSGRREQYF. CDR3 in DNA: TGTGCCAGCAGCTTTAGGGGGACTAGCGGGAGACGCGAGCAGTACTTC.

This clone is a singleton in its sample. The CDR3: CASSFLGLAGLNTGELFF. The DNA for the CDR3 is TGTGCCAGCAGCTTCCTAGGACTAGCGGGATTGAACACCGGGGAGCTGTTTTTT. The chain is built from TRBV7-2 and TRBJ2-2; 12 bases are a match to TRBD2. V dropped 3 bases and J dropped 1; count of bases not matched to a gene: 6. Germline V lookup: CDR1 SGHTA, CDR2 FQGNSA. This CDR3 is 18 amino acids long.